This is a list of T cell receptor beta chains from one sample in a study of blood T cell repertoires in COVID-19. Assay used: immunoSEQ multiplex PCR; TCRdb lists only in-frame clones, some missing. The sample contains hundreds of thousands of clones, more than 75% of which appear only once. Sequencing was performed on PBMCs or T cells enriched from blood (not recorded which). The receptor source for this set is a man in his 60s who had recovered from COVID-19. CDR3s include the opening cysteine and the closing phenylalanine or tryptophan. A D gene is named only where the DNA matches it firmly. Some rows mark clone size as missing; the rest say once, few, many or name a class of expanded clone.

cdr3_nt: TGCGCCAGCAGCCTGTTTCCCGGGGGTCGGGAGCTGTTTTTT; cdr3_aa: CASSLFPGGRELFF; j_call: TRBJ2-2; clone_size: .; d_call: .; v_call: TRBV5-1
cdr3_nt: TGTGCCAGCAGTAAACAGGGTCGCGAGACCCAGTACTTC; cdr3_aa: CASSKQGRETQYF; j_call: TRBJ2-5; clone_size: .; d_call: .; v_call: TRBV6-6
cdr3_nt: TGTGCCAGTTCCATGACAGACAATAGCAATCAGCCCCAGCATTTT; cdr3_aa: CASSMTDNSNQPQHF; j_call: TRBJ1-5; clone_size: few; d_call: .; v_call: TRBV19
cdr3_nt: TGTGCCAGCAGTCCCAACCGACAGGGGGCAAAGGCTTTCTTT; cdr3_aa: CASSPNRQGAKAFF; j_call: TRBJ1-1; clone_size: .; d_call: TRBD1; v_call: TRBV6-2/TRBV6-3
cdr3_nt: TGTGCCAGCAGTTACGAACAGCAGGGGATCCGATATGGCTACACCTTC; cdr3_aa: CASSYEQQGIRYGYTF; j_call: TRBJ1-2; clone_size: .; d_call: .; v_call: TRBV6-5
cdr3_nt: TGTGCCAGCAGCTCGGGACAGGGCCACGGGGAGCTGTTTTTT; cdr3_aa: CASSSGQGHGELFF; j_call: TRBJ2-2; clone_size: .; d_call: TRBD1; v_call: TRBV7-3
cdr3_nt: TGTGCCAGCAGCAAGAGCCCGACAGACTACGAGCAGTACTTC; cdr3_aa: CASSKSPTDYEQYF; j_call: TRBJ2-7; clone_size: .; d_call: .; v_call: TRBV21-1
cdr3_nt: TGTGCCAGCAGCTTAGAAGACAGGGGAATTGGTGAGACCCAGTACTTC; cdr3_aa: CASSLEDRGIGETQYF; j_call: TRBJ2-5; clone_size: once; d_call: TRBD1; v_call: TRBV11-2
cdr3_nt: TGTGCCAGCAGACAGGGGGCGCTCTACGAGCAGTACTTC; cdr3_aa: CASRQGALYEQYF; j_call: TRBJ2-7; clone_size: few; d_call: TRBD1; v_call: TRBV7-9
cdr3_nt: TGTGCCAGCAGCGACAAACCCGGACTGAGGAACACTGAAGCTTTCTTT; cdr3_aa: CASSDKPGLRNTEAFF; j_call: TRBJ1-1; clone_size: .; d_call: .; v_call: TRBV7-9
cdr3_nt: TGTGCCAGCAGCTTACTCAGCGCGAACACCGGGGAGCTGTTTTTT; cdr3_aa: CASSLLSANTGELFF; j_call: TRBJ2-2; clone_size: .; d_call: .; v_call: TRBV7-2
cdr3_nt: TGTGCCAGCAACAAGGGCGGGGCAACCTACGAGCAGTACTTC; cdr3_aa: CASNKGGATYEQYF; j_call: TRBJ2-7; clone_size: .; d_call: .; v_call: TRBV7-2
cdr3_nt: TGCGCCAGCAGGGAGACGACAGGGAATTCACCCCTCCACTTT; cdr3_aa: CASRETTGNSPLHF; j_call: TRBJ1-6; clone_size: .; d_call: TRBD1; v_call: TRBV5-1
cdr3_nt: TGTGCCAGCAGTTTGGGAGGGGGATTCGCGGCCGGCATTCAGTACTTC; cdr3_aa: CASSLGGGFAAGIQYF; j_call: TRBJ2-4; clone_size: .; d_call: .; v_call: TRBV28
cdr3_nt: TGTGCCAGCTCACCGGACATAGATCAGCCCCAGCATTTT; cdr3_aa: CASSPDIDQPQHF; j_call: TRBJ1-5; clone_size: .; d_call: .; v_call: TRBV18
cdr3_nt: TGTGCCAGCAGCTTTGGGACAGTGAACACTGAAGCTTTCTTT; cdr3_aa: CASSFGTVNTEAFF; j_call: TRBJ1-1; clone_size: .; d_call: TRBD1; v_call: TRBV5-6
cdr3_nt: TGTGCCAGCAGCTTAGGATATGGGAGTGAGACCCAGTACTTC; cdr3_aa: CASSLGYGSETQYF; j_call: TRBJ2-5; clone_size: .; d_call: .; v_call: TRBV11-3
cdr3_nt: TGCGCCAGCAGACCTCAGGGGGCCGGGAACACTGAAGCTTTCTTT; cdr3_aa: CASRPQGAGNTEAFF; j_call: TRBJ1-1; clone_size: .; d_call: TRBD1; v_call: TRBV5-1
cdr3_nt: TGTGCCAGCAGCTACCAAAGGACTAGCGGCTACGAGCAGTACTTC; cdr3_aa: CASSYQRTSGYEQYF; j_call: TRBJ2-7; clone_size: once; d_call: TRBD2; v_call: TRBV3-1/TRBV3-2
cdr3_nt: TGCGCCAGCAGCGAGGGAGGTGAGCAGTTCTTC; cdr3_aa: CASSEGGEQFF; j_call: TRBJ2-1; clone_size: .; d_call: .; v_call: TRBV5-1
cdr3_nt: TGTGCCAGCAACCAACGGGGGGCGCAGTCAGCTACTTATGGCTACACCTTC; cdr3_aa: CASNQRGAQSATYGYTF; j_call: TRBJ1-2; clone_size: .; d_call: .; v_call: TRBV5-6
cdr3_nt: TGTGCCAGCTTTAAGGGGCCTACTGAAGCTTTCTTT; cdr3_aa: CASFKGPTEAFF; j_call: TRBJ1-1; clone_size: .; d_call: .; v_call: TRBV21-1
cdr3_nt: TGTGCCAGCAGTTTACTAGCGGGAGAGATAAATGAGCAGTTCTTC; cdr3_aa: CASSLLAGEINEQFF; j_call: TRBJ2-1; clone_size: .; d_call: TRBD2; v_call: TRBV27
cdr3_nt: TGTGCCAGCGGAAAAACCCTAAGGAGCGAGCAGTACTTC; cdr3_aa: CASGKTLRSEQYF; j_call: TRBJ2-7; clone_size: .; d_call: .; v_call: TRBV7-2
cdr3_nt: TGCGCCAGCAGGCGTAGACAACCGAACACTGAAGCTTTCTTT; cdr3_aa: CASRRRQPNTEAFF; j_call: TRBJ1-1; clone_size: .; d_call: .; v_call: TRBV5-1
cdr3_nt: TGTGCCAGCAGTGAACCACGCGGCGGCTACACCTTC; cdr3_aa: CASSEPRGGYTF; j_call: TRBJ1-2; clone_size: .; d_call: .; v_call: TRBV6-1
cdr3_nt: TGTGCCAGCAGCTTATTGACTAGCGGGATGTTAACCACTCGCTACGAGCAGTACTTC; cdr3_aa: CASSLLTSGMLTTRYEQYF; j_call: TRBJ2-7; clone_size: .; d_call: TRBD2; v_call: TRBV7-9
cdr3_nt: TGTGCCAGCAGTGAAGTATGGGACAGGGGAGGCTATGGCTACACCTTC; cdr3_aa: CASSEVWDRGGYGYTF; j_call: TRBJ1-2; clone_size: .; d_call: TRBD1; v_call: TRBV6-1
cdr3_nt: TGTGCCAGCAGCTTAGCGCTTCGACAGGGGATTCGGAACACCATATATTTT; cdr3_aa: CASSLALRQGIRNTIYF; j_call: TRBJ1-3; clone_size: .; d_call: TRBD1; v_call: TRBV7-9
cdr3_nt: TGTGCCAGCTCGGGACAGGGTAGCAATCAGCCCCAGCATTTT; cdr3_aa: CASSGQGSNQPQHF; j_call: TRBJ1-5; clone_size: .; d_call: TRBD1; v_call: TRBV18
cdr3_nt: TGTGCCAGCAGAGGACTAGCGGGAGTCTATGAGCAGTTCTTC; cdr3_aa: CASRGLAGVYEQFF; j_call: TRBJ2-1; clone_size: .; d_call: TRBD2; v_call: TRBV6-5
cdr3_nt: TGTGCCAGCAGCGTATTGACTTCGGAGGGCTACACCTTC; cdr3_aa: CASSVLTSEGYTF; j_call: TRBJ1-2; clone_size: .; d_call: .; v_call: TRBV9
cdr3_nt: TGTGCCAGCAGCTTATTTCCGGGACTAGCGAGACAGACCCAGTACTTC; cdr3_aa: CASSLFPGLARQTQYF; j_call: TRBJ2-5; clone_size: .; d_call: TRBD2; v_call: TRBV7-2
cdr3_nt: TGTGCCAGAAGCTTGTCGACACTCACAGATACGCAGTATTTT; cdr3_aa: CARSLSTLTDTQYF; j_call: TRBJ2-3; clone_size: .; d_call: .; v_call: TRBV5-3
cdr3_nt: TGCGCCAGCAGCCAAGCGGGGACAGGGAAGACCGGGGAGCTGTTTTTT; cdr3_aa: CASSQAGTGKTGELFF; j_call: TRBJ2-2; clone_size: .; d_call: TRBD1; v_call: TRBV4-3
cdr3_nt: TGTGCCAGCAATGGGGTCGTCAGGGCGGACGAGCAGTACTTC; cdr3_aa: CASNGVVRADEQYF; j_call: TRBJ2-7; clone_size: .; d_call: .; v_call: TRBV7-8
cdr3_nt: TGTGCCAGCAGCCCGACTAGCTACTCCTACGAGCAGTACTTC; cdr3_aa: CASSPTSYSYEQYF; j_call: TRBJ2-7; clone_size: .; d_call: TRBD2; v_call: TRBV11-2
cdr3_nt: TGTGCCAGCAGCTCCGGGACAGGGATAAGCTCTGGGGCCAACGTCCTGACTTTC; cdr3_aa: CASSSGTGISSGANVLTF; j_call: TRBJ2-6; clone_size: .; d_call: TRBD1; v_call: TRBV7-8
cdr3_nt: TGCGCCAGCAGCTTTTCTCAGACAGCCAACACTGAAGCTTTCTTT; cdr3_aa: CASSFSQTANTEAFF; j_call: TRBJ1-1; clone_size: .; d_call: .; v_call: TRBV5-1
cdr3_nt: TGTGCTAGTGCCATGACAGGGGTTAAAGTTTATCAGCCCCAGCATTTT; cdr3_aa: CASAMTGVKVYQPQHF; j_call: TRBJ1-5; clone_size: .; d_call: TRBD1; v_call: TRBV12-5
cdr3_nt: TGTGCCAGCAGCTTGTCCAGGGCAGGGGGCCTGAACACTGAAGCTTTCTTT; cdr3_aa: CASSLSRAGGLNTEAFF; j_call: TRBJ1-1; clone_size: .; d_call: TRBD1; v_call: TRBV5-5
cdr3_nt: TGTGCCAGCTCAAAGGACAGGGGGCTTCAGCCCCAGCATTTT; cdr3_aa: CASSKDRGLQPQHF; j_call: TRBJ1-5; clone_size: .; d_call: TRBD1; v_call: TRBV18